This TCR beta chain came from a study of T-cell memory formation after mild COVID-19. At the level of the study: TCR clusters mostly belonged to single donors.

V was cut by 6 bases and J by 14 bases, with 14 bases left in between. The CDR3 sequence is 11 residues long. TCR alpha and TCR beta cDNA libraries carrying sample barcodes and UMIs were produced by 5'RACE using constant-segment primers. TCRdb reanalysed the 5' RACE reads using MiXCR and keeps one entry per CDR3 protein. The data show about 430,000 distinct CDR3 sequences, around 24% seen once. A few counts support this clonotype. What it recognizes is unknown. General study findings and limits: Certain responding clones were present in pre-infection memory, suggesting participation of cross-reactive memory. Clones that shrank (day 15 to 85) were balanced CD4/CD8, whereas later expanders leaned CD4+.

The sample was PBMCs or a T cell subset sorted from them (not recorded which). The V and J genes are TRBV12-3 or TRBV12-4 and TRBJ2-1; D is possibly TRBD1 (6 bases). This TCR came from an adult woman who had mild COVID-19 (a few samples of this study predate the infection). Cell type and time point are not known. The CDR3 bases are TGTGCCAGCAGCCCCGGGACACCAGAGTTCTTC. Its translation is CASSPGTPEFF.